This is a list of T cell receptor beta chains from one sample in a study of beta chain features in type 1 diabetes. Assay used: immunoSEQ multiplex PCR; TCRdb lists only in-frame clones, some missing. The sample has 250,000 to 350,000 clones; 13% to 15% are singletons. The sequenced sample consisted of naive CD4+ T cells from blood. Receptor source: a man in his thirties or forties with type 1 diabetes. Each CDR3 is given with its conserved first and last residue. Size is omitted from some rows. Given values are once, few, many or a class for expanded clones.

abundance	v_gene	len	j_gene	CDR3aa
NA	TRBV2	14	TRBJ2-7	CASSDGQGSTEQYF
few	TRBV2	15	TRBJ1-5	CASSVGQSSNQPQHF
few	TRBV14	15	TRBJ2-7	CASSQVRTATGEQYF
NA	TRBV2	16	TRBJ2-5	CASSETGTGSGGTQYF
NA	TRBV7-2	15	TRBJ2-1	CASSPRRTGEGGQFF
few	TRBV5-1	19	TRBJ2-7	CASSLRIARLAGESYEQYF
NA	TRBV9	16	TRBJ2-2	CASSVDGRVNTGELFF
NA	TRBV2	13	TRBJ2-7	CASRQGPSYEQYF
few	TRBV28	12	TRBJ2-1	CAIRSSSDEQFF
NA	TRBV9	15	TRBJ2-1	CASSVEGQGVNEQFF
NA	TRBV19	14	TRBJ2-3	CASSANPGSDTQYF
few	TRBV2	13	TRBJ1-1	CASSARDYTEAFF
NA	TRBV25-1	15	TRBJ1-2	CASSGNRGFNYGYTF
NA	TRBV28	13	TRBJ1-1	CASLVRMNTEAFF
NA	TRBV2	15	TRBJ1-1	CASSETSAQNTEAFF
NA	TRBV30	13	TRBJ1-5	CAWSLGGNQPQHF
few	TRBV7-2	14	TRBJ2-1	CASSLGNYYNEQFF
few	TRBV28	15	TRBJ2-7	CASIPSGQGTYEQYF
NA	TRBV19	13	TRBJ1-5	CASSIGGDQPQHF
NA	TRBV28	11	TRBJ2-5	CASSLSGTQYF
NA	TRBV7-3	13	TRBJ1-4	CASSLRRGKKLFF
few	TRBV5-1	16	TRBJ2-5	CASSWGLAGEGETQYF
NA	TRBV4-3	16	TRBJ2-3	CASSSETSGSPDTQYF
NA	TRBV27	15	TRBJ2-6	CASRIRDSGANVLTF
NA	TRBV7-2	14	TRBJ2-2	CASSPRGGDGELFF
NA	TRBV28	11	TRBJ1-2	CASTTGNGYTF
few	TRBV5-1	16	TRBJ2-7	CASETSERVDSYEQYF
few	TRBV5-4	15	TRBJ2-7	CASSAPGQGTHEQYF